This TCR beta chain stems from a study of blood T cells in healthy people across ages. A J-beta primer mix and a sample-barcoded 5' primer were used in a second PCR of roughly 6 to 11 cycles. A template-switch adaptor containing 12 random nucleotides labeled each cDNA molecule. Every sample produced at least 3 million CDR3-containing paired-end reads. MiXCR was run by TCRdb on the 5' RACE reads, yielding one entry per CDR3 protein. The sample yields about 1.4 million distinct CDR3 sequences, 55% to 75% seen once. Broader study findings: When set beside aged donors, long-lived donors presented more naive CD4+ cells and higher diversity.

Details on this clonotype: Its antigen remains unidentified.

Each sample provided at least 6 micrograms of extracted total RNA. Germline CDR1 is MNHEY and CDR2 is SMNVEV (reference sequence). The CDR3 consists of 16 residues. Between the trimmed V and J ends, which lost 6 bases and 5 bases, there was a span of 22 bases. This clonotype was sampled from a man between 18 and 35 years old in good health. V is TRBV27 and J is TRBJ2-5; the D gene is possibly TRBD2 (7 bases). The sequenced sample was blood. For the CDR3, the DNA is TGTGCCAGCAGAGGGGGGGGATTCTACGCGAGGGAGACCCAGTACTTC. It translates to CASRGGGFYARETQYF.